A selection of T cell receptor beta chains follows, all from one sample in a study of blood T cell repertoires in COVID-19. The protocol was immunoSEQ multiplex PCR, while the TCRdb copy is restricted to in-frame clones and leaves out a portion. The table records more than 300,000 clones, about 90% of them present only once. Material for sequencing was peripheral blood. All receptors derive from a woman in her forties or fifties with COVID-19, enrolled during active disease. The CDR3 runs from the conserved cysteine through the conserved F or W. The D gene is left open where the match is weak. The size entry is marked missing in some rows and otherwise reads once, few, many or a size class.

clone_size j_call d_call v_call cdr3_nt cdr3_aa
few TRBJ1-2 TRBD1 TRBV5-5 TGTGCCAGCAGCAGGAGACAGGGACCAACTAACTATGGCTACACCTTC CASSRRQGPTNYGYTF
. TRBJ1-4 . TRBV11-1 TGTGCCAGCAGCTACCAGGGAAAACTGTTTTTT CASSYQGKLFF
. TRBJ1-2 . TRBV4-1 TGCGCCAGCAGCCAAGAATCCGCCCCGCCAGGGGCTTATGGCTACACCTTC CASSQESAPPGAYGYTF
. TRBJ1-6 TRBD1 TRBV20-1 TGCAGTGCTAGTTTAGCAGGGGGGTCCTATAATTCACCCCTCCACTTT CSASLAGGSYNSPLHF
. TRBJ1-2 . TRBV3-1/TRBV3-2 TGTGCCAGCAGCCAAAGGGAGGGAAGCTATGGCTACACCTTC CASSQREGSYGYTF
. TRBJ1-1 . TRBV6-5 TGTGCCAGCAGTTCCAGATCCGAGGGGAACACTGAAGCTTTCTTT CASSSRSEGNTEAFF
. TRBJ1-2 TRBD1 TRBV19 TGTGCCAGTAGTATACGCCCTGACAGGGCCTATGGCTACACCTTC CASSIRPDRAYGYTF
. TRBJ2-3 . TRBV7-9 TGTGCCAGCAGCTCTTCGGGGGATACGCAGTATTTT CASSSSGDTQYF
. TRBJ1-1 TRBD1 TRBV18 TGTGCCAGCTCTCTTGGACAGGCGAACACTGAAGCTTTCTTT CASSLGQANTEAFF
. TRBJ2-7 . TRBV6-4 TGTGCCAGCAGTGTAGAAGGAGGGCACGAGCAGTACTTC CASSVEGGHEQYF
once TRBJ1-1 . TRBV5-1 TGCGCCAGCAGCGTATCAGGGCGTCACACTGAAGCTTTCTTT CASSVSGRHTEAFF
. TRBJ2-1 TRBD2 TRBV5-4 TGTGCCAGCAGCCTGGGCGGTGGGCTAGCGGGAGTATATGAGCAGTTCTTC CASSLGGGLAGVYEQFF
. TRBJ1-1 . TRBV19 TGTGCCACCGCCCCTAACTTCAGACAGAGTGAAGCTTTCTTT CATAPNFRQSEAFF
. TRBJ2-2 . TRBV4-1 TGCGCCAGCAGCCAAGTGGGCCGTACCGGGGAGCTGTTTTTT CASSQVGRTGELFF
. TRBJ2-1 TRBD1 TRBV5-4 TGTGCCAGCAGCTGGGACAGCAGCTCCTACAATGAGCAGTTCTTC CASSWDSSSYNEQFF
. TRBJ1-3 TRBD1 TRBV6-5 TGTGCCAGCAGACAGGGGGCGGCTGGAAACACCATATATTTT CASRQGAAGNTIYF
. TRBJ2-2 TRBD2 TRBV7-9 TGTGCCAGCAGGGGACTAGCGATTAACACCGGGGAGCTGTTTTTT CASRGLAINTGELFF
few TRBJ2-7 TRBD2 TRBV5-1 TGCGCCAGCAGCTTGGTCCTAGCGGGAGCTGGCGAGCAGTACTTC CASSLVLAGAGEQYF
. TRBJ2-1 . TRBV2 TGTGCCAGCAGGTATATGTACAATGAGCAGTTCTTC CASRYMYNEQFF
. TRBJ2-1 TRBD2 TRBV7-2 TGTGCCAGCAGCTCACCCCCAACACTAGCGAGCTCCTACAATGAGCAGTTCTTC CASSSPPTLASSYNEQFF
. TRBJ2-1 TRBD2 TRBV5-1 TGCGCCAGCAGCTTGGTTAGCGGGAGTAGCAATGAGCAGTTCTTC CASSLVSGSSNEQFF
. TRBJ2-3 . TRBV3-1/TRBV3-2 TGTGCCAGCAGCCGAGCGGACAGAGAGGCAGATACGCAGTATTTT CASSRADREADTQYF
. TRBJ2-5 TRBD1 TRBV18 TGTGCCAGCTCTTCCGGGACAGGGGGCTTGAAGACCCAGTACTTC CASSSGTGGLKTQYF
once TRBJ1-5 TRBD1 TRBV19 TGTGCCAGTAGTATTCGGGGACAGGACCCTCCGCCCCAGCATTTT CASSIRGQDPPPQHF
. TRBJ2-7 TRBD1 TRBV11-2 TGTGCCAGCAGCTTAGACGGGACAGGGACCTACGAGCAGTACTTC CASSLDGTGTYEQYF
. TRBJ1-4 . TRBV5-4 TGTGCCAGCAGCTTCGGACACATTCGTGAAAAACTGTTTTTT CASSFGHIREKLFF
. TRBJ2-5 TRBD2 TRBV9 TGTGCCAGCAGCGTTCTCCCTAGCGGGAGTGTTCTAGAGACCCAGTACTTC CASSVLPSGSVLETQYF
. TRBJ1-6 . TRBV6-5 TGTGCCAGCAGTCGGACAGCGGATAATTCACCCCTCCACTTT CASSRTADNSPLHF
. TRBJ2-7 TRBD2 TRBV6-5 TGTGCCAGCATTCACACGGAACTAGCGGGCTACGAGCAGTACTTC CASIHTELAGYEQYF
. TRBJ2-1 . TRBV27 TGTGCCAGCAGTTTACCCTTGGGTCAGGGGGGCCACAATGAGCAGTTCTTC CASSLPLGQGGHNEQFF
few TRBJ2-5 TRBD1 TRBV10-3 TGTGCCATCAGTCGACAGGGGAGAGAGACCCAGTACTTC CAISRQGRETQYF
once TRBJ2-7 . TRBV6-5 TGTGCCAGCAGTTACCGGGACACCGCCGCCTACGAGCAGTACTTC CASSYRDTAAYEQYF
once TRBJ2-5 TRBD2 TRBV11-3 TGTGCCAGCAGCTTCGCGGGGGAAGAGACCCAGTACTTC CASSFAGEETQYF
. TRBJ1-2 . TRBV6-6 TGTGCCAGCAGTTATAGCAGGGATTATGGCTACACCTTC CASSYSRDYGYTF
. TRBJ1-2 . TRBV29-1 TGCAGCGTTGATTTACAGGCTAACTATGGCTACACCTTC CSVDLQANYGYTF
once TRBJ1-4 . TRBV6-5 TGTGCCAGCAGTAAGACCGGGACTACTAATGAAAAACTGTTTTTT CASSKTGTTNEKLFF
. TRBJ2-7 . TRBV6-5 TGTGCCAGCACTCCCAGCGGTACTACCTACGAGCAGTACTTC CASTPSGTTYEQYF
. TRBJ2-2 TRBD1 TRBV5-4 TGTGCCAGCAGTTCAGGGGGCTCGAACACCGGGGAGCTGTTTTTT CASSSGGSNTGELFF
. TRBJ1-2 . TRBV29-1 TGCAGCGTTGAAAGGGGGACATCGCTATATGGCTACACCTTC CSVERGTSLYGYTF
. TRBJ1-4 . TRBV7-2 TGTGCCAGCAGCAGAACGGCCTCCGGCGGGGAAAAACTGTTTTTT CASSRTASGGEKLFF
. TRBJ2-2 TRBD1 TRBV6-2/TRBV6-3 TGTGCCAGCAGTTACGTAATACAGGGGGCGAACACCGGGGAGCTGTTTTTT CASSYVIQGANTGELFF
. TRBJ1-6 . TRBV2 TGTGCCAGCAGTCGCCAGGGGATGGGTAATTCACCCCTCCACTTT CASSRQGMGNSPLHF
. TRBJ2-7 TRBD2 TRBV7-2 TGTGCCAGCAGCTTCAGGACTAGCTACTATACCTACGAGCAGTACTTC CASSFRTSYYTYEQYF
. TRBJ2-3 TRBD1 TRBV5-1 TGCGCCAGCAGCCCACGGACAGGGGGCCCAGATACGCAGTATTTT CASSPRTGGPDTQYF
many TRBJ1-4 . TRBV7-3 TGTGCCAGCAGCTTGGAGCCTAATGAAAAACTGTTTTTT CASSLEPNEKLFF
. TRBJ1-2 TRBD1 TRBV7-6 TGTGCCAGCAGCCCCCGGACAGGGTGGGACGGGTATGGCTACACCTTC CASSPRTGWDGYGYTF
. TRBJ2-6 . TRBV4-2 TGTGCCAGCAGCCGGCTTCCCCCTGGGGCCAACGTCCTGACTTTC CASSRLPPGANVLTF
. TRBJ1-1 TRBD1 TRBV29-1 TGCAGCGTTAATCCGGGACAGGGTCACACTGAAGCTTTCTTT CSVNPGQGHTEAFF
. TRBJ1-2 TRBD1 TRBV4-1 TGCGCCAGCAGCCCCAACCCGACAGGGGGCGCGTCCTACACCTTC CASSPNPTGGASYTF
once TRBJ2-1 TRBD1 TRBV18 TGTGCCAGCTCACCTTTACAGGGGGCGGGGCACAATGAGCAGTTCTTC CASSPLQGAGHNEQFF